This entry lists 4 T cell receptor beta chains sequenced from one sample in a study of control samples from healthy donors and cancer patients (dated by TCRdb to 2018 to 2021). The library was prepared using the immunoSEQ multiplex PCR assay. Entries here come from immuneACCESS through TCRdb and include only in-frame sequences with V and J called. Some clones fail to appear in such tables; in the studies checked, an unresolved V gene covers under half of the shortfall, and the cause of the remainder is unknown. The sample includes some 130,000 clones, with approximately 92% observed a single time. The top ten hold about 2.7% of the sample. The sequencing input was blood. These receptors were obtained from a man in his forties or fifties in good health.

This chain joins TRBV29-1 and TRBJ1-3; D is unresolved. The CDR3 covers 13 residues. Germline V gene data show CDR1 as SQVTM and CDR2 as ANQGSEA. V lost 3 bases and J 2 bases, leaving 8 bases between the germline ends. The CDR3 nucleotides read TGCAGCGTTGAGGATCGTGCTGGAAACACCATATATTTT. This codes for CSVEDRAGNTIYF.

The chain recombines TRBV4-2 with TRBJ2-3; D unresolved. The V gene's germline CDR1 is LGHNA and CDR2 YNFKEQ. The V and J ends lost 8 bases and 2 bases respectively, with 11 bases between them. The CDR3 has 13 residues. The CDR3 DNA is TGTGCCAGCGATTCGGGTAACACAGATACGCAGTATTTT. The encoded protein is CASDSGNTDTQYF.

This chain connects TRBV10-3 to TRBJ2-2; 7 bases are shared with TRBD1. Germline trimming cut 0 bases from V and 0 bases from J; bases unmatched to any gene: 1. This CDR3 has 16 amino acids. Germline V lookup: CDR1 ENHRY, CDR2 SYGVKD. The CDR3 protein is CAISESGTANTGELFF. In DNA form, the CDR3 reads TGTGCCATCAGTGAGTCAGGGACAGCGAACACCGGGGAGCTGTTTTTT.

The chain is built from TRBV24-1 and TRBJ1-3; a weak D match, TRBD1 (5 bases). The germline gives CDR1 KGHDR, CDR2 SFDVKD. The CDR3 loop spans 11 amino acids. The CDR3 DNA follows: TGTGGGCCAAGGGGAGGAAACACCATATATTTT. Residues: CGPRGGNTIYF.